This T cell receptor (beta chain) was observed in a study of tumor and adjacent non-tumor tissue in lung cancer. Overall study context: Patients comprised eleven to twelve adenocarcinoma, a couple of squamous cell carcinoma and 1 small cell lung cancer. Whole-study results and caveats: Tumor tissue had significantly higher TCR diversity than normal lung.

The germline V gene has CDR1 SQVTM and CDR2 ANQGSEA. This CDR3 spans 11 amino acids. Trimming took off 8 bases at V and 3 bases at J, with 9 bases between the two ends. Three rounds of nested PCR, following a modified ARM-PCR protocol, produced the TCRbeta library. Via MiXCR, TCRdb re-called the multiplex PCR reads, giving one row per CDR3 protein. The sample has under 150,000 distinct CDR3 sequences, 66% seen once. This clonotype has ten or more counts. The antigen remains undetermined. This sample's RNA came from whole unsorted tissue. The source material was lung tumor tissue. The clonotype originates from a man aged 25-45 years with non-small cell lung cancer. The V call is TRBV29-1, the J call TRBJ2-3; D is uncertain. This CDR3 reads CSISTTDTQYF. In DNA form, the CDR3 reads TGCAGCATCTCGACGACAGATACGCAGTATTTT.